These T cell receptor beta chains were read from a single sample in a study of CD8+CD57+ T cells in acquired aplastic anemia. TCRdb reprocessed the reads via MiXCR and lists one record per CDR3 protein. This sample yields 300,000 or so distinct CDR3 sequences, of which roughly 53% are seen a single time; around 1.3% belongs to the top ten. The sequenced sample consisted of sorted CD4+, CD8+, or CD8+CD57+ T cells (not recorded which) from PBMCs. The receptor source for this set is a human donor with aplastic anemia. Each CDR3 is given with its conserved first and last residue. The D gene is left open where the match is weak. The listing skips clone size in some rows; elsewhere it reads once, few, many or a size class.

V: TRBV10-1; D: -; size: few; J: TRBJ2-7; DNA: TGCGCCAGCAGCCCCGGGACTCCCGGAGGCGAGCAGTACTTC; CDR3: CASSPGTPGGEQYF
V: TRBV2; D: TRBD1; size: few; J: TRBJ2-7; DNA: TGTGCCAGCAGTGGGGGACAGACCTACGAGCAGTACTTC; CDR3: CASSGGQTYEQYF
V: TRBV5-1; D: -; size: -; J: TRBJ1-4; DNA: TGCGCCAGCAGCTTAACAGGGTATGATGAAAAACTGTTTTTT; CDR3: CASSLTGYDEKLFF
V: TRBV7-8; D: -; size: -; J: TRBJ1-6; DNA: TGTGCCAACAGCTCGGACAGCAACTATTCACCCCTCCACTTT; CDR3: CANSSDSNYSPLHF
V: TRBV25-1; D: TRBD1; size: -; J: TRBJ2-1; DNA: TGTGCCAGCAGTACCCGGACAGGGAAGGGCTCCTACAATGAGCAGTTCTTC; CDR3: CASSTRTGKGSYNEQFF
V: TRBV10-2; D: -; size: -; J: TRBJ2-7; DNA: TGCGCCAGCAGTGAGAGGGCAGGGGTGGGGTACGAGCAGTACTTC; CDR3: CASSERAGVGYEQYF
V: TRBV10-3; D: -; size: many; J: TRBJ1-1; DNA: TGTGCCATCAGTGAAAGGTCTTTTGAAGCTTTCTTT; CDR3: CAISERSFEAFF
V: TRBV2; D: TRBD1; size: many; J: TRBJ1-2; DNA: TGTGCCAGCAGTGGGACAGGGGGCGCGGTCCAGGGCTACACCTTC; CDR3: CASSGTGGAVQGYTF
V: TRBV5-1; D: TRBD1; size: many; J: TRBJ2-7; DNA: TGCGCCAGCAGCTTGTCTCCGGGACAGGTCTACGAGCAGTACTTC; CDR3: CASSLSPGQVYEQYF
V: TRBV20-1; D: TRBD1; size: many; J: TRBJ2-5; DNA: TGCAGTGCTAAGGAGGGACAGGGACGGGGGAACCAAGAGACCCAGTACTTC; CDR3: CSAKEGQGRGNQETQYF
V: TRBV9; D: -; size: few; J: TRBJ2-1; DNA: TGTGCCAGCAGCCTATTCTTCTCAAATCACAATGAGCAGTTCTTC; CDR3: CASSLFFSNHNEQFF
V: TRBV3-2; D: -; size: -; J: TRBJ2-7; DNA: TGTGCCAGCAGCCACGGACGGGAAGAGTACTTC; CDR3: CASSHGREEYF
V: TRBV9; D: -; size: -; J: TRBJ1-1; DNA: TGTGCCAGCAGCCCAGACGGGCTGACTGAAGCTTTCTTT; CDR3: CASSPDGLTEAFF
V: TRBV5-4; D: TRBD1; size: few; J: TRBJ2-7; DNA: TGTGCCAGCAGCCCGGCCAAGTCGGGACAGGCGAGAGAGCAGTACTTC; CDR3: CASSPAKSGQAREQYF